This T cell receptor (beta chain) was sequenced for a study of cytotoxic CD8 clonotypes in ibrutinib-treated CLL. Study findings and constraints: Baseline levels were approached again at progression, after clonality had risen at ibrutinib response. Relative to age-matched healthy donors, clonality at baseline was higher, and it tracked circulating CD8+ T-cell counts.

Worth noting for this clone: Its specificity is unknown.

The germline V gene encodes CDR1 GTSNPN and CDR2 SVGIG (reference sequence). Trimming removed 0 bases from V and 4 bases from J, with 10 bases in between. This CDR3 is 15 amino acids long. Sequenced by immunoSEQ multiplex PCR; TCRdb stores in-frame clones only, minus some. The sample yields approximately 22,000 clones, less than 80% seen once. The starting material was PBMCs, obtained before ibrutinib treatment. The clonotype was recovered from a human donor with chronic lymphocytic leukemia. This chain joins TRBV30 and TRBJ1-6, with a tentative D call TRBD1 (6 bases). This CDR3 is CAWSVPGQYNSPLHF. CDR3 in DNA: TGTGCCTGGAGTGTACCCGGACAGTATAATTCACCCCTCCACTTT.